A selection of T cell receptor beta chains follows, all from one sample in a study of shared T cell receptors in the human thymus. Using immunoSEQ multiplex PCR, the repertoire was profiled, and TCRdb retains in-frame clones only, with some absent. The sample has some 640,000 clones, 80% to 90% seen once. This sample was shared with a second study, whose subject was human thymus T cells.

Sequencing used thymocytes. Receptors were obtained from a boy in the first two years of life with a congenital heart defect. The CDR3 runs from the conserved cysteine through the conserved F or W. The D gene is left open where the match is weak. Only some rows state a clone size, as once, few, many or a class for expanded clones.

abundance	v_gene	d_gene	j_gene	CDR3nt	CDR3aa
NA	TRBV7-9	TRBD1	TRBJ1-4	TGTGCCAGCAGCCCCAGGGGGGATACCGAAAAACTGTTTTTT	CASSPRGDTEKLFF
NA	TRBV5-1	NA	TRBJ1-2	TGCGCCAGCAGCTCAGGCGGGTTCTATGGCTACACCTTC	CASSSGGFYGYTF
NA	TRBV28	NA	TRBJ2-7	TGTGCCAGCAGTAGCGATTCCTACGAGCAGTACTTC	CASSSDSYEQYF
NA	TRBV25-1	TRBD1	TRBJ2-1	TGTGCCAGCAGTGGAGGCCAGGGGGAGCGGAGATACTACAATGAGCAGTTCTTC	CASSGGQGERRYYNEQFF
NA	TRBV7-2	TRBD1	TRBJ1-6	TGTGCCAGCAGCTTAGCCGACTCGGGACAGGGGGCGGATTCACCCCTCCACTTT	CASSLADSGQGADSPLHF
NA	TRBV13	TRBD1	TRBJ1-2	TGTGCCAGCAGGCCGCCCGAAGGGACAGGGGGCGGCTACACCTTC	CASRPPEGTGGGYTF
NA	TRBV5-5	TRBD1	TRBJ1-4	TGTGCCAGCAGCTTTGGACAGGGGCGTAATGAAAAACTGTTTTTT	CASSFGQGRNEKLFF
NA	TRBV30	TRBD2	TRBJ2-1	TGTGCCTGGAGTGTACAAAGAAGTCTAGCGGGACTCTCCTACAATGAGCAGTTCTTC	CAWSVQRSLAGLSYNEQFF
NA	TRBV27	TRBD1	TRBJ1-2	TGTGCCAGCAGTCGAACGGACAGGGCCTACTATGGCTACACCTTC	CASSRTDRAYYGYTF
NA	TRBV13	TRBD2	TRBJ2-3	TGTGCCAGCAGCTTGAGAACACCTAGCGGGAGCACAGATACGCAGTATTTT	CASSLRTPSGSTDTQYF
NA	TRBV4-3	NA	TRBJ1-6	TGCGCCAGCAGCCAAGATTGGGGGGGAACGTCACCCCTCCACTTT	CASSQDWGGTSPLHF
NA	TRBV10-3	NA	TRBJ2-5	TGTGCCATCAGCCCCCGTAGCGGACAAGAGACCCAGTACTTC	CAISPRSGQETQYF
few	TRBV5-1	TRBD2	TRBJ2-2	TGCGCCAGCAGCTTGTGCGGACTAGCGGGGTATGGGCAGCTGTTTTTT	CASSLCGLAGYGQLFF
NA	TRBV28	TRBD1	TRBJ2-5	TGTGCCAGCAAACGGACAGGGTCTTGGGTGGACCAAGAGACCCAGTACTTC	CASKRTGSWVDQETQYF
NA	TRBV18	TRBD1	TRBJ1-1	TGTGCCAGCTCACCGGGGGCCCGGACAGGGGGCATAGAAGCTTTCTTT	CASSPGARTGGIEAFF
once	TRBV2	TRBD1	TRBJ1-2	TGTGCCAGCAGTGGAGGTCACGGGACAGGGGATGGCTACACCTTC	CASSGGHGTGDGYTF
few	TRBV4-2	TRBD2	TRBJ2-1	TGTGCCAGCAGCCCTTGGACTAGCGGGAGGGACTACAATGAGCAGTTCTTC	CASSPWTSGRDYNEQFF